This TCR beta chain appears in the sequencing data of a study of blood T cell repertoires in COVID-19. The overall study: Some COVID-19 samples were acute and others convalescent; all came from the United States, Italy and Spain.

Seattle patients were enrolled during active infection and followed longitudinally. Profiled with immunoSEQ multiplex PCR; TCRdb holds only in-frame clones, not every one. The repertoire includes fewer than 80,000 clones, approximately 80% of them detected once, and about 14% sits in the top ten. The ends were cut back, 4 bases at V and 4 bases at J, with 14 bases in the middle. Germline CDR1 reads MNHNY; CDR2 reads SVGAGI (reference sequence). The CDR3 runs 14 residues. This chain joins TRBV6-6 and TRBJ2-7, with D tentatively TRBD1 (5 bases). What was sequenced was peripheral blood. The sequence was obtained from a man aged 45-65 years with COVID-19, enrolled during active disease. The CDR3 loop reads CASSFQSQGYEQYF. The CDR3, as DNA: TGTGCCAGCAGTTTCCAAAGTCAGGGATACGAGCAGTACTTC.